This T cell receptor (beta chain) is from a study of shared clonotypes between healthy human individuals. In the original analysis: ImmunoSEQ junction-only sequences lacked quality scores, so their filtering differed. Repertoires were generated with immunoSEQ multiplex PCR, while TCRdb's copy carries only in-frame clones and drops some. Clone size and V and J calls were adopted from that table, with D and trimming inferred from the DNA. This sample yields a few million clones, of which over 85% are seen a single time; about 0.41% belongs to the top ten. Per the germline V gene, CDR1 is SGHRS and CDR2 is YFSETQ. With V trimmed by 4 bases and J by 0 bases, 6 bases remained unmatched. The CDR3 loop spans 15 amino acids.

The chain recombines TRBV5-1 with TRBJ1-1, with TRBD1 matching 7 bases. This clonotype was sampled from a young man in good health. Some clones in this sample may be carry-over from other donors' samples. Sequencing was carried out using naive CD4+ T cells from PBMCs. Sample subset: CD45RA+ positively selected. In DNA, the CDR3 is TGCGCCAGCAGCGACCCGGGACAGTTGAACACTGAAGCTTTCTTT. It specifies CASSDPGQLNTEAFF.